This section outlines one TCR beta chain sequence together with its context. What it recognizes is unknown. Naive CD8 cells lacked CD45RO and underwent positive selection for CCR7, leaving out terminally differentiated effector memory CD45RA+ cells. Original processing methods: Filtering differed, since immunoSEQ gave only junction sequences and no quality scores. Data came from immunoSEQ multiplex PCR; TCRdb stores just in-frame clones and leaves some out. V, J and clone size were drawn from that table, and D and trimming were deduced from the DNA. The repertoire holds hundreds of thousands of clones, with about 95% as singletons. This record comes from a study of shared clonotypes between healthy human individuals. Study details: There were three CD4 naive, three CD4 memory, two CD8 naive and one CD8 memory plates per donor.

Broader study findings: Among donors, sharing of clonotypes was expected to be affected by sequencing depth. In a few donors, approximately 5% of naive CD4 clonotypes appeared in common.

Trimming removed 8 bases from V and 4 bases from J, with 3 bases in between. The CDR3 runs 10 residues. Germline CDR1 reads LNHDA; CDR2 reads SQIVND (reference sequence). The source material was naive CD8+ T cells sorted from blood. The gene calls are TRBV19 and TRBJ2-1; D is uncertain. The TCR originated in a woman between 25 and 40 years old in good health. The CDR3 loop is CASGYNEQFF. The CDR3 bases are TGTGCCAGTGGGTACAATGAGCAGTTCTTC.